The clone carrying this T cell receptor beta chain appeared many times. Its target is not known. The source of the sample is a study of identical twins. General study findings and limits: Diverse VJ usage suggested most zero-insertion clonotypes were not invariant T cells. Out-of-frame alpha sequences shared by twins were enriched for low generation probability.

Through template switching, a universal primer site was introduced, and the cDNA contained unique molecular identifiers. TCRdb itself ran the 5' RACE reads through MiXCR, one entry per CDR3 protein. This sample carries 1.5 million to 2 million distinct CDR3 sequences, roughly 35% of them seen once, and the ten largest clones take 0.25% to 0.3%. CDR1 is SEHNR, CDR2 FQNEAQ, per germline (reference sequence). V lost 4 bases and J lost 7; bases outside the gene matches: 9. The CDR3 totals 15 residues. Sequenced: cord blood. The receptor's source is a newborn girl in good health. This chain joins TRBV7-9 and TRBJ2-7; 11 bases match TRBD2. The CDR3 loop reads CASSSGTSGYNEQYF. The DNA of the CDR3 is TGTGCCAGCAGCTCGGGGACTAGCGGCTACAATGAGCAGTACTTC.